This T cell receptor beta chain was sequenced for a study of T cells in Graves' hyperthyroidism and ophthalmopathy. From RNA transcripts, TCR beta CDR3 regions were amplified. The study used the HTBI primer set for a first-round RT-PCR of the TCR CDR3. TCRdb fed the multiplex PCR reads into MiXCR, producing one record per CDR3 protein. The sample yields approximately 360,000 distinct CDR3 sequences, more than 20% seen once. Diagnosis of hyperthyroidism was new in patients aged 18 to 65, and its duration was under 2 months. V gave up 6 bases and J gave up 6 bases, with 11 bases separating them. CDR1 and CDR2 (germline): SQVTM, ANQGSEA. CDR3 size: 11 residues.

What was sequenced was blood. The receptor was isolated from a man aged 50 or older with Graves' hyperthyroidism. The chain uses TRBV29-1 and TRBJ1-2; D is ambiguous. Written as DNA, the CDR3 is TGCAGCGTGATAGCTCGGGATGGCTACACCTTC. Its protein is CSVIARDGYTF.